These 29 T cell receptor beta chains were all obtained from the same sample, sequenced in a study of Tregs in tolerant kidney transplant recipients. Recipients received nonmyeloablative bone marrow transplants from related graft donors, with transient mixed chimerism. Only in-frame clones appear in the TCRdb table, and some are missing; sequencing was by immunoSEQ multiplex PCR. The sample yields 40,000 to 50,000 clones, roughly nine tenths seen once. The sequencing used CD8+ T cells from blood (PBMCs), collected 12 months after the transplant. The source of these receptors is a human patient who received a combined kidney and bone marrow transplant. Some T cells may possibly be graft donor cells.

The V gene is TRBV6-5, the J gene TRBJ1-3, with D maybe TRBD1 (5 bases). Looked up from germline, CDR1 is MNHEY and CDR2 is SVGAGI. The CDR3 extends over 15 amino acids. Trimming removed 7 bases from V and 0 bases from J, with 13 bases in between. DNA for the CDR3: TGTGCCAGCACCCCGGGGCGGGGCTCTGGAAACACCATATATTTT. Residues: CASTPGRGSGNTIYF.

The chain combines TRBV28 with TRBJ2-5; 9 nucleotides align to TRBD2. CDR3 length: 16 residues. V lost 1 base and J lost 5; bases outside the gene matches: 8. Germline V gives CDR1 MDHEN, CDR2 SYDVKM. CDR3 DNA sequence: TGTGCCAGCAGTTTATTGGGCGGGAGGGTTGGTGAGACCCAGTACTTC. Its translation: CASSLLGGRVGETQYF.

V is TRBV27 and J is TRBJ2-7; maybe TRBD1 (6 bases). CDR3 length equals 16 residues. Trimming shortened V by 3 bases and J by 0 bases, and 15 bases separated the two germline ends. The germline gives CDR1 MNHEY, CDR2 SMNVEV (reference sequence). This chain's CDR3 is CASSFSAGQLSYEQYF. The CDR3 coding sequence is TGTGCCAGCAGTTTTTCGGCAGGACAGCTCTCCTACGAGCAGTACTTC.

The V gene is TRBV4-1, the J gene TRBJ2-2; no definite D call. Germline CDR1 reads MGHRA; CDR2 reads YSYEKL. Trimming shortened V by 1 base and J by 8 bases, and 5 bases separated the two germline ends. The CDR3 sequence is 12 residues long. In DNA form, the CDR3 reads TGCGCCAGCAGCCAAGTGCGTGGGGAGCTGTTTTTT. Protein product: CASSQVRGELFF.

This chain connects TRBV5-6 to TRBJ1-1; tentatively, D is TRBD1 (6 bases). There are 13 residues in the CDR3. The germline V gene encodes CDR1 SGHDT and CDR2 YYEEEE. The V gene lost 2 bases and the J gene lost 6 bases, with 11 bases spanning the gap. This chain's CDR3 is CASSFGQTSEAFF. For the CDR3, the DNA is TGTGCCAGCAGCTTCGGACAGACGTCTGAAGCTTTCTTT.

The rearrangement uses TRBV5-4 and TRBJ2-7; a weak D match, TRBD1 (6 bases). The CDR3 has 14 amino acids. V was trimmed by 0 bases and J by 0 bases, leaving 7 bases between them. Germline V lookup: CDR1 SGHNT, CDR2 YYREEE (reference sequence). Here the CDR3 reads CASSLAGHSYEQYF. The CDR3 nucleotides read TGTGCCAGCAGCTTGGCGGGACACTCCTACGAGCAGTACTTC.

V and J are TRBV5-1 and TRBJ2-1, with D unclear. V lost 3 bases to trimming and J lost 5 bases, with 24 bases between them. The CDR3 spans 18 residues. Germline loops: CDR1 SGHRS, CDR2 YFSETQ. CDR3 DNA sequence: TGCGCCAGCAGCTGGTCCTCAGGTGTTTCCCTTGTGAACAATGAGCAGTTCTTC. It is translated as CASSWSSGVSLVNNEQFF.

Remarks on this clone: Other DNA sequences from this sample encode an identical CDR3 as well. CDR3 region: CASREGYTEAFF. CDR3 DNA sequence: TGTGCTAGCAGGGAGGGATATACTGAAGCTTTCTTT. V and J are TRBV19 and TRBJ1-1, with D perhaps matching TRBD1 (5 bases). Per the germline V gene, CDR1 is LNHDA and CDR2 is SQIVND (reference sequence). The CDR3 loop spans 12 amino acids.

The rearrangement joins TRBV4-1 to TRBJ2-7; 11 bases are a match to TRBD2. The CDR3 consists of 17 residues. With V trimmed by 1 base and J by 5 bases, 10 bases remained unmatched. CDR1 and CDR2 from the germline V gene are MGHRA and YSYEKL. This CDR3 is CASSQGPSPGLADEQYF. The CDR3 DNA reads TGCGCCAGCAGCCAAGGACCCTCTCCGGGACTAGCGGACGAGCAGTACTTC.

The chain combines TRBV5-5 with TRBJ1-1, with a weak D call TRBD1 (6 bases). CDR1 SGHKS and CDR2 YYEKEE come from the germline V gene (reference sequence). There are 11 residues in the CDR3. V lost 7 bases and J lost 4, with 8 bases in between. CDR3 in amino acids: CASHRVTEAFF. The CDR3, as DNA: TGTGCCAGCCACAGGGTCACTGAAGCTTTCTTT.

The rearrangement uses TRBV6-6 and TRBJ2-3, with TRBD2 matching over 8 bases. The CDR3 has 14 amino acids. CDR1 is MNHNY, CDR2 SVGAGI, per germline (reference sequence). The V and J ends lost 2 bases and 14 bases, in that order; junction bases with no gene match: 12. The CDR3 is CASSYEGLVFFGYF. As DNA, the CDR3 is TGTGCCAGCAGTTACGAGGGACTAGTCTTTTTCGGGTATTTT.

The chain carries TRBV1 and TRBJ2-3; whether TRBD2, the table's D call, matches the DNA was not checked. TRBV1 is marked as a pseudogene. CDR3 length: 17 amino acids. In nucleotides, the CDR3 is TGCACCAGCAGCCAAGATTATAGTGAGACTAGCACAGATACGCAGTATTTT. Its translation: CTSSQDYSETSTDTQYF.

This clone showed up just once. The J gene is TRBJ2-2, the V gene TRBV28; D is uncertain. CDR1 and CDR2 from the germline V gene are MDHEN and SYDVKM. Trimming removed 3 bases at V and 1 base at J, with 9 bases between. This CDR3 is built from 15 residues. CDR3 loop: CASSFGLMNTGELFF. CDR3 nucleotides: TGTGCCAGCAGTTTCGGTTTGATGAACACCGGGGAGCTGTTTTTT.

This clone has just one count. Its ends do not fully match the called genes, so a read error is possible. The chain recombines TRBV7-6 with TRBJ1-2, with D perhaps TRBD1 (5 bases). Germline V gene sequence: CDR1 SGHVS, CDR2 FNYEAQ. This CDR3 comprises 16 residues. The DNA for the CDR3 is TGTGCCAGCAGCTCCACTCCCCCAGGCCACCAGGGAGGCTACCCCTTC. The encoded protein is CASSSTPPGHQGGYPF.

Here the CDR3 DNA reads TGTGCCAGCAGCGTAGAAGCGGGAGATGGCAATGAGCAGTTCTTC. The encoded protein is CASSVEAGDGNEQFF. The chain joins TRBV9 to TRBJ2-1; TRBD2 matches 8 bases. Losses at the gene ends were 0 bases for V and 6 bases for J; bases not matched to a gene: 5. Germline-derived CDR1 and CDR2 are SGDLS and YYNGEE. This CDR3 comprises 15 residues.

The J gene is TRBJ2-5, the V gene TRBV5-6; maybe TRBD1 (5 bases). The J call may be in error: the DNA end matches TRBJ2-7 better. The CDR3 runs to 14 residues. Germline CDR1 and CDR2: SGHDT and YYEEEE. The CDR3 protein is CASSSGQSSYEQYF. Here the CDR3 DNA reads TGTGCCAGCAGCTCAGGGCAAAGCTCCTACGAGCAGTACTTC.

This clone showed up just a few times. This sequence joins TRBV6-4 and TRBJ2-7; possible D gene TRBD2, 6 bases. Trimming removed 6 bases from V and 3 bases from J, with 15 bases in between. Germline values: CDR1 MRHNA, CDR2 SNTAGT. The CDR3 length is 14 residues. CDR3 loop: CASRPLARGYEQYF. Written as DNA, the CDR3 is TGTGCCAGCAGACCTCTAGCGCGGGGCTACGAGCAGTACTTC.

CDR3 bases: TGTGCCAGTAGTTCCGCGACAGCCTACGAGCAGTACTTC. It codes for CASSSATAYEQYF. The chain is built from TRBV19 and TRBJ2-7; D perhaps matches TRBD1 (5 bases). The length of the CDR3 is 13 residues. Germline V CDR1 and CDR2: LNHDA, SQIVND (reference sequence). The V end lost 5 bases, the J end lost 2 bases, and 10 bases lay between the germline ends.

The CDR3 DNA follows: TGTGCCTGGAGTGACAGGGCGGATTCCTACGAGCAGTACTTC. Its protein product is CAWSDRADSYEQYF. The chain links TRBV30 to TRBJ2-7; D possibly corresponds to TRBD1 (6 bases). V shed 1 base and J shed 1 base, with 11 bases lying between them. The germline CDR1 and CDR2 sequences are GTSNPN and SVGIG (reference sequence). The CDR3 is 14 residues long.

The chain couples TRBV11-2 to TRBJ2-1; 8 positions match TRBD2. From germline, CDR1 is SGHAT and CDR2 FQNNGV. V lost 2 bases, J lost 12 bases, and 12 bases stayed unmatched. The CDR3 spans 15 residues. The CDR3 protein is CASSLWGREALGQFF. The CDR3 DNA is TGTGCCAGCAGCTTATGGGGGCGGGAGGCTCTGGGGCAGTTCTTC.

This clone was observed a single time. The CDR3 coding sequence is TGTGCCAGCACTAAAGGCCCCAGGGATACTGAAGCTTTCTTT. Protein sequence: CASTKGPRDTEAFF. The genes are TRBV2 and TRBJ1-1, with TRBD1 as a possible D gene (5 bases). Per the germline V gene, CDR1 is SNHLY and CDR2 is FYNNEI. The V and J ends lost 7 bases and 5 bases respectively, with 17 bases between them. The CDR3 spans 14 residues.

The DNA of the CDR3 is TGTGCCAGTAGTATAACAGTTAATCAGCCCCAGCATTTT. Its translation: CASSITVNQPQHF. The rearrangement links TRBV19 to TRBJ1-5; D unresolved. The V gene's germline CDR1 is LNHDA and CDR2 SQIVND (reference sequence). The CDR3 extends over 13 amino acids. The V and J ends lost 2 bases and 4 bases respectively, with 6 bases between them.

V usage is TRBV2 and J usage is TRBJ1-1; the match to TRBD1 covers 7 bases. The CDR3 contains 15 residues. The germline V gene has CDR1 SNHLY and CDR2 FYNNEI. V lost 0 bases, J lost 6 bases, and 7 bases stayed unmatched. The CDR3 DNA sequence: TGTGCCAGCAGTGAAGCGACAGGGTTTGACCCTGAAGCTTTCTTT. Protein sequence: CASSEATGFDPEAFF.

As DNA, the CDR3 is TGTGCCAGTAGTATCTCCGTACACTCCGAGGACTACGAGCAGTACTTC. The encoded protein is CASSISVHSEDYEQYF. The rearrangement uses TRBV19 and TRBJ2-7; D unresolved. CDR3 length equals 16 residues. Germline CDR1 is LNHDA and CDR2 is SQIVND (reference sequence). V lost 3 bases to trimming and J lost 3 bases, with 18 bases between them.

The V gene is TRBV27, the J gene TRBJ1-2; no firm D call. The V and J ends lost 3 bases and 0 bases respectively, with 5 bases between them. Per germline, CDR1 MNHEY and CDR2 SMNVEV (reference sequence). The CDR3 totals 13 residues. CDR3 DNA: TGTGCCAGCAGTTTCGGTACTAACTATGGCTACACCTTC. Its protein product is CASSFGTNYGYTF.

This clone was detected only once. The chain employs TRBV11-2 and TRBJ2-2; maybe TRBD2 (6 bases). Germline CDR1 and CDR2: SGHAT and FQNNGV. Trimming removed 5 bases from V and 1 base from J, with 11 bases in between. The CDR3 extends over 15 amino acids. CDR3 nucleotide sequence: TGTGCCAGCAGCCATCGACTAGAGAACACCGGGGAGCTGTTTTTT. Protein: CASSHRLENTGELFF.

The rearrangement uses TRBV6-6 and TRBJ2-7, with 11 bases aligning to TRBD2. Germline loops: CDR1 MNHNY, CDR2 SVGAGI (reference sequence). V lost 1 base, J lost 4 bases, and 6 bases stayed unmatched. CDR3 length: 16 residues. CDR3 sequence reads: CASSYFSGLADYEQYF. CDR3 DNA sequence: TGTGCCAGCAGTTACTTTTCGGGACTAGCGGATTACGAGCAGTACTTC.

The chain links TRBV9 to TRBJ1-2; perhaps TRBD1 as D (5 bases). CDR1 and CDR2 from the germline V gene are SGDLS and YYNGEE. V lost 0 bases to trimming and J lost 4 bases, with 13 bases between them. This CDR3 spans 15 amino acids. The CDR3 is CASSVAPGKGYGYTF. Here the CDR3 DNA reads TGTGCCAGCAGCGTAGCTCCAGGGAAGGGCTATGGCTACACCTTC.

The sample holds a few counts of this clone. The J gene is TRBJ2-7, the V gene TRBV4-1; D remains ambiguous. With 0 bases removed from V and 0 bases from J, the gap between germline ends came to 12 bases. The germline V gene has CDR1 MGHRA and CDR2 YSYEKL. The CDR3 is made up of 16 amino acids. For the CDR3, the DNA is TGCGCCAGCAGCCAAGAACCAGCGCAGAGCTCCTACGAGCAGTACTTC. Encoded protein: CASSQEPAQSSYEQYF.